This passage covers 13 T cell receptor beta chains from one sample sequenced in a study of T-cell reconstitution after alpha-beta-depleted transplantation in children. A TCRbeta library incorporating unique molecular identifiers was prepared. TCRdb passed the PCR reads through MiXCR, listing each CDR3 protein once. The profile shows approximately 630,000 distinct CDR3 sequences, around 13% of them singletons. Sequenced here: PBMCs, sampled before TCRalphabeta/CD19-depleted stem cell transplant. The receptors stem from a girl aged 2 to 9 with congenital amegakaryocytic thrombocytopenia, due to receive a stem cell transplant.

Points on this clonotype: Mismatch with germline at one junction end may stem from a read error. The chain carries TRBV5-1 and TRBJ2-5; D call uncertain. The CDR3 runs 13 residues. Per the germline V gene, CDR1 is SGHRS and CDR2 is YFSETQ. As DNA, the CDR3 is TGCGCCGGCAGCTTGTTGACGCAAGAGACCCAGTACTTC. Protein sequence: CAGSLLTQETQYF.

The chain has TRBV28 and TRBJ2-7; D is perhaps TRBD1 (6 bases). This CDR3 region has 15 residues. From germline, CDR1 is MDHEN and CDR2 SYDVKM. V was shortened by 2 bases and J by 5 bases, with 16 bases between the two germline ends. The CDR3 sequence: CASSLQGYRVNEQYF. CDR3 coding DNA: TGTGCCAGCAGTTTACAAGGGTACAGGGTCAACGAGCAGTACTTC.

This clonotype has at least ten counts. The chain combines TRBV5-1 with TRBJ1-1; no firm D call. CDR1 and CDR2 from the germline V gene are SGHRS and YFSETQ. V was shortened by 1 base and J by 5 bases, with 15 bases between the two germline ends. The CDR3 loop spans 15 amino acids. CDR3 sequence: CASSLSFLPGTEAFF. The CDR3 region has the DNA TGCGCCAGCAGCTTGTCTTTCCTCCCGGGTACTGAAGCTTTCTTT.

This clonotype showed up just a few times. The V and J genes are TRBV12-3 or TRBV12-4 and TRBJ2-1, with TRBD1 identical over 7 bases. The CDR3 spans 14 residues. Trimming at V came to 6 bases and at J to 12 bases, leaving 14 bases not matched to a gene. The CDR3 here is CASSNGKGARGQFF. The DNA for the CDR3 is TGTGCCAGCAGCAATGGGAAGGGGGCACGGGGGCAGTTCTTC.

The sample holds many counts of this clonotype. The rearrangement links TRBV9 to TRBJ2-2; D tentatively reads TRBD1 or TRBD2 (5 bases each). CDR1 is SGDLS, CDR2 YYNGEE, per germline. V lost 6 bases and J 4 bases, leaving 19 bases between the germline ends. The CDR3 totals 16 residues. The CDR3: CASNPHSGAITGELFF. The CDR3 DNA sequence: TGTGCCAGCAACCCCCATTCCGGGGCAATCACCGGGGAGCTGTTTTTT.

This clonotype was seen at least ten times. The chain has TRBV20-1 and TRBJ2-1; TRBD2 agrees at 7 bases. The CDR3 sequence is 13 residues long. In germline, CDR1 is DFQATT, CDR2 SNEGSKA (reference sequence). Germline trimming cut 2 bases from V and 15 bases from J; bases unmatched to any gene: 13. The CDR3 spells CSARPPSGRSPFF. The CDR3 DNA follows: TGCAGTGCTAGACCCCCTTCCGGGAGGTCCCCGTTCTTC.

This clonotype has ten or more counts. CDR3 protein: CSADGRPLLETQYF. In DNA, the CDR3 is TGCAGCGCTGACGGCAGGCCCCTACTAGAGACCCAGTACTTC. The chain links TRBV29-1 to TRBJ2-5; D gene ambiguous. CDR1 is SQVTM, CDR2 ANQGSEA, per germline. The CDR3 runs to 14 residues. Trimming cost V 7 bases and J 4 bases, with 19 bases left between them.

The rearrangement joins TRBV2 to TRBJ2-1; D is perhaps TRBD1 (5 bases). Germline V CDR1 and CDR2: SNHLY, FYNNEI. Trimming pared 7 bases from V and 5 bases from J, leaving 24 bases between. This CDR3 is 17 amino acids long. The DNA for the CDR3 is TGTGCCAGCACCGGAAGGGAACCAGGGAATCCCCACAATGAGCAGTTCTTC. Residues: CASTGREPGNPHNEQFF.

The sample holds a few counts of this clonotype. CDR3 DNA sequence: TGTGCCACCAGCAGAGCCCCAACAGATAACTATGGCTACACCTTC. It is translated as CATSRAPTDNYGYTF. The rearrangement uses TRBV15 and TRBJ1-2, with unresolved D. Trimming took 1 base from V and 1 from J, leaving 10 bases between them. This CDR3 spans 15 amino acids. Germline-derived CDR1 and CDR2 are LNHNV and YYDKDF (reference sequence).

The J gene is TRBJ1-5, the V gene TRBV6-1, with D hard to call. The CDR3 totals 13 residues. Germline CDR1 is MNHNS and CDR2 is SASEGT. The V and J ends lost 4 bases and 5 bases respectively, with 9 bases between them. The CDR3 region has the DNA TGTGCCAGCAGTGGGCAGTTTGATCAGCCCCAGCATTTT. It codes for CASSGQFDQPQHF.

This clonotype has at least ten counts. The chain is built from TRBV25-1 and TRBJ1-4, with no clear D. Germline V gene sequence: CDR1 MGHDK, CDR2 SYGVNS. CDR3 length: 13 residues. V lost 3 bases and J lost 5, with 7 bases in between. The CDR3 spells CASSDSWNEKLFF. Written as DNA, the CDR3 is TGTGCCAGCAGTGACTCTTGGAATGAAAAACTGTTTTTT. The whole variable domain, remainder taken from reference TRBV25-1 and TRBJ1-4, is EADIYQTPRYLVIGTGKKITLECSQTMGHDKMYWYQQDPGMELHLIHYSYGVNSTEKGDLSSESTVSRIRTEHFPLTLESARPSHTSQYLCASSDSWNEKLFFGSGTQLSVL.

J is TRBJ1-2 and V is TRBV5-6, with D tentatively TRBD1 (5 bases). The germline V gene has CDR1 SGHDT and CDR2 YYEEEE. Trimming pared 0 bases from V and 6 bases from J, leaving 9 bases between. The CDR3 extends over 13 amino acids. CDR3 DNA: TGTGCCAGCAGCTTGGGCAGGGTGAATGGCTACACCTTC. Encoded protein: CASSLGRVNGYTF.

This clonotype was counted many times. This chain joins TRBV20-1 and TRBJ1-6; D gene ambiguous. This CDR3 has 15 amino acids. Trimming removed 8 bases from V and 0 bases from J, with 14 bases in between. Per the germline V gene, CDR1 is DFQATT and CDR2 is SNEGSKA (reference sequence). CDR3 in DNA: TGCAGTCCCCATAGGAGCAGCTCCTATAATTCACCCCTCCACTTT. Translation: CSPHRSSSYNSPLHF.